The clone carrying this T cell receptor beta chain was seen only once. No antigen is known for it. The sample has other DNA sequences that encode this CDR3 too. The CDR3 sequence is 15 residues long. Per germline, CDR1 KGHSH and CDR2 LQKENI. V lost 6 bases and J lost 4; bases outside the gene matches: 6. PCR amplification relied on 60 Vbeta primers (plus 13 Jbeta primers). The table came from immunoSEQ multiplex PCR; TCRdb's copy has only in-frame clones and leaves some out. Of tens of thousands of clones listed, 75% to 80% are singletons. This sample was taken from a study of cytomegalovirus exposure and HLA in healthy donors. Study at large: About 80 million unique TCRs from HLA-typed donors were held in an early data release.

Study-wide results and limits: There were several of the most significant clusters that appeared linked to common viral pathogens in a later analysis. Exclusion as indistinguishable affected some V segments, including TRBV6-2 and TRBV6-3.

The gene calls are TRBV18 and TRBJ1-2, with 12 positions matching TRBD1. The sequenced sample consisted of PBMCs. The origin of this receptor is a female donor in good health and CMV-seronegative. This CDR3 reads CASSPGTGGLYGYTF. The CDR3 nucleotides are TGTGCCAGCTCGCCTGGGACAGGGGGCCTCTATGGCTACACCTTC.